Following are 7 T cell receptor beta chains from one sample sequenced in a study of prognosis after radiotherapy for stage I lung cancer (dated by TCRdb to the early 2020s). Sequencing took place on an Illumina HiSeq 3000. Two rounds of multiplex PCR on genomic DNA were used to amplify the TCR beta CDR3 region. The first PCR round used primers specific to each TRBV and TRBJ gene, and the primer sequences were filed in Chinese patent CN105087789A. Starting from the raw public reads, TCRdb applied fastp trimming at Q25, assembled clones with MiXCR and retained in-frame beta chains. One record per CDR3 amino acid sequence lists the most common genes and DNA. This sample holds about 51,000 distinct CDR3 sequences; about 32% were observed only once. The ten largest account for about a tenth of the sample. The material sequenced was PBMCs, taken before or after stereotactic body radiation therapy (not recorded which). The receptors come from a donor older than 45 with non-small cell lung cancer.

Comments on this clonotype: The germline gene is not matched at one end of the junction; a read error may be the cause. The gene calls are TRBV6-6 and TRBJ1-5, with 8 bases matching TRBD1. The CDR3 is 17 amino acids. Germline V gene data show CDR1 as MNHNY and CDR2 as SVGAGI (reference sequence). This CDR3 is CASSYSIPGGAYQPHHF. The CDR3 DNA is TGTGCCAGCAGTTACTCGATTCCAGGGGGCGCCTATCAGCCCCATCATTTT.

This clonotype was seen only a few times. The J gene is TRBJ2-3, the V gene TRBV19, with D perhaps TRBD2 (6 bases). V lost 3 bases to trimming and J lost 5 bases, with 18 bases between them. This CDR3 is 16 amino acids long. Germline CDR1 reads LNHDA; CDR2 reads SQIVND (reference sequence). CDR3 DNA sequence: TGTGCCAGTAGTATTCCCCGGGGGTCCACCCGAGATACGCAGTATTTT. Its translation is CASSIPRGSTRDTQYF. Complete variable domain (other parts from reference TRBV19 and TRBJ2-3): DGGITQSPKYLFRKEGQNVTLSCEQNLNHDAMYWYRQDPGQGLRLIYYSQIVNDFQKGDIAEGYSVSREKKESFPLTVTSAQKNPTAFYLCASSIPRGSTRDTQYFGPGTRLTVL.

As to this clonotype: It is likely a read error: a sequence one base away is far more abundant. This chain uses TRBV7-9 with TRBJ2-2, with D possibly TRBD1 on 5 matching bases. Trimming cost V 1 base and J 7 bases, with 10 bases left between them. The CDR3 length is 14 residues. Germline loops: CDR1 SEHNR, CDR2 FQNEAQ (reference sequence). The DNA of the CDR3 is TGTGCCAGCAGCTTAGAGGGGTCGGGCGGGGAGCTGTTTTTT. Protein product: CASSLEGSGGELFF.

This clonotype was seen at least ten times. V gene TRBV7-9 combines with J gene TRBJ2-1, with D possibly matching TRBD1 (5 bases). Germline-derived CDR1 and CDR2 are SEHNR and FQNEAQ (reference sequence). V shed 1 base and J shed 0 bases, with 10 bases lying between them. The CDR3 extends over 16 amino acids. CDR3 amino acids: CASSLGDRSSYNEQFF. DNA of the CDR3: TGTGCCAGCAGCTTAGGAGACAGAAGCTCCTACAATGAGCAGTTCTTC.

This clonotype has just a few counts. The CDR3 loop reads CASSLDPNEKLFF. The DNA for the CDR3 is TGCGCCAGCAGCTTGGATCCTAATGAAAAACTGTTTTTT. This chain links TRBV5-1 with TRBJ1-4; D unresolved. This CDR3 has 13 residues. Trimming took 0 bases from V and 3 from J, leaving 3 bases between them. The germline V gene encodes CDR1 SGHRS and CDR2 YFSETQ.

In the case of this clonotype: A much larger clone sits a single nucleotide away, making a read error possible. The chain links TRBV6-5 to TRBJ1-1; D is unclear. There are 12 residues in the CDR3. Per germline, CDR1 MNHEY and CDR2 SVGAGI. The CDR3 sequence: CASSYSTIQASF. The CDR3 DNA reads as TGTGCCAGCAGTTACTCGACCATCCAGGCTTCCTTT.

This clonotype was seen only a few times. The likely explanation is a read error, given a far larger clone one base away. The rearrangement uses TRBV6-2 or TRBV6-3 and TRBJ1-2; TRBD1 might be the D (6 bases). Deletions cut 5 bases from V and 4 bases from J, with 14 bases between. The germline gives CDR1 MNHEY, CDR2 SVGEGT. CDR3 size: 14 residues. The CDR3 is CASSNAGVSYGYTF. CDR3 sequence (DNA): TGTGCCAGCAGTAATGCAGGGGTATCCTATGGCTACACCTTC.